Sequencing of this T cell receptor (beta chain) was carried out in a study of blood T cell repertoires in COVID-19. Looking at the study overall: From the United States, Italy and Spain came samples of acute and convalescent COVID-19. From T cells, B-cell-depleted T cells, or PBMCs came the material, which was cDNA or gDNA.

Original processing methods: Estimates of nucleated cell counts were drawn from the amplification of reference gene primers. Using immunoSEQ multiplex PCR, the repertoire was profiled, and TCRdb retains in-frame clones only, with some absent. The DNA gave D and trimming, while V, J and clone size come from that table. The sample contains over 200,000 clones, roughly 88% of which appear only once. V dropped 0 bases and J dropped 0 bases, with 15 bases sitting between them. The germline gives CDR1 MGHDK, CDR2 SYGVNS. The CDR3 is 18 residues long. The clonotype comes from a woman aged 30 to 39 with acute or convalescent COVID-19. The sample was peripheral blood. The genes are TRBV25-1 and TRBJ1-3; no reliable D call. CDR3 coding DNA: TGTGCCAGCAGTGAATATCTAGGAGGGAACTACTCTGGAAACACCATATATTTT. Encoded protein: CASSEYLGGNYSGNTIYF.